This T cell receptor (beta chain) derives from a study of CD8 T cells in Susac syndrome. The V and J ends lost 4 bases and 4 bases respectively, with 17 bases between them. From germline, CDR1 is MGHRA and CDR2 YSYEKL. CDR3 length equals 16 residues. TCR beta sequences were obtained from blood CD8+ and CD4+ T cells. The multiple sclerosis control group consisted of treatment-naive patients whose relapsing-remitting disease, which was either stable or active, fulfilled revised McDonald criteria. Study findings and constraints: The study recognized that the number of individuals in its TCR sequencing and HLA analysis was relatively small.

Worth noting for this clonotype: No antigen is known for it.

A quantity of about 0.45 to 1 ug RNA underwent reverse transcription using random hexamers. Across 54 Vbeta and 13 Jbeta, immunoSEQ multiplex PCR amplified TCR beta CDR3. MiXCR, applied by TCRdb to the immunoSEQ multiplex PCR reads, yields one record per CDR3 protein. The sample shows 150,000 to 200,000 distinct CDR3 sequences, 94% of them seen only once. This chain uses TRBV4-1 with TRBJ2-4, with D perhaps TRBD1 (6 bases). This TCR derives from a human donor with multiple sclerosis. Specimen: CD4+ T cells from PBMCs. The CDR3 here is CASSRKSDSKKNIQYF. The CDR3 bases are TGCGCCAGCAGCCGAAAGTCGGACAGCAAGAAAAACATTCAGTACTTC.